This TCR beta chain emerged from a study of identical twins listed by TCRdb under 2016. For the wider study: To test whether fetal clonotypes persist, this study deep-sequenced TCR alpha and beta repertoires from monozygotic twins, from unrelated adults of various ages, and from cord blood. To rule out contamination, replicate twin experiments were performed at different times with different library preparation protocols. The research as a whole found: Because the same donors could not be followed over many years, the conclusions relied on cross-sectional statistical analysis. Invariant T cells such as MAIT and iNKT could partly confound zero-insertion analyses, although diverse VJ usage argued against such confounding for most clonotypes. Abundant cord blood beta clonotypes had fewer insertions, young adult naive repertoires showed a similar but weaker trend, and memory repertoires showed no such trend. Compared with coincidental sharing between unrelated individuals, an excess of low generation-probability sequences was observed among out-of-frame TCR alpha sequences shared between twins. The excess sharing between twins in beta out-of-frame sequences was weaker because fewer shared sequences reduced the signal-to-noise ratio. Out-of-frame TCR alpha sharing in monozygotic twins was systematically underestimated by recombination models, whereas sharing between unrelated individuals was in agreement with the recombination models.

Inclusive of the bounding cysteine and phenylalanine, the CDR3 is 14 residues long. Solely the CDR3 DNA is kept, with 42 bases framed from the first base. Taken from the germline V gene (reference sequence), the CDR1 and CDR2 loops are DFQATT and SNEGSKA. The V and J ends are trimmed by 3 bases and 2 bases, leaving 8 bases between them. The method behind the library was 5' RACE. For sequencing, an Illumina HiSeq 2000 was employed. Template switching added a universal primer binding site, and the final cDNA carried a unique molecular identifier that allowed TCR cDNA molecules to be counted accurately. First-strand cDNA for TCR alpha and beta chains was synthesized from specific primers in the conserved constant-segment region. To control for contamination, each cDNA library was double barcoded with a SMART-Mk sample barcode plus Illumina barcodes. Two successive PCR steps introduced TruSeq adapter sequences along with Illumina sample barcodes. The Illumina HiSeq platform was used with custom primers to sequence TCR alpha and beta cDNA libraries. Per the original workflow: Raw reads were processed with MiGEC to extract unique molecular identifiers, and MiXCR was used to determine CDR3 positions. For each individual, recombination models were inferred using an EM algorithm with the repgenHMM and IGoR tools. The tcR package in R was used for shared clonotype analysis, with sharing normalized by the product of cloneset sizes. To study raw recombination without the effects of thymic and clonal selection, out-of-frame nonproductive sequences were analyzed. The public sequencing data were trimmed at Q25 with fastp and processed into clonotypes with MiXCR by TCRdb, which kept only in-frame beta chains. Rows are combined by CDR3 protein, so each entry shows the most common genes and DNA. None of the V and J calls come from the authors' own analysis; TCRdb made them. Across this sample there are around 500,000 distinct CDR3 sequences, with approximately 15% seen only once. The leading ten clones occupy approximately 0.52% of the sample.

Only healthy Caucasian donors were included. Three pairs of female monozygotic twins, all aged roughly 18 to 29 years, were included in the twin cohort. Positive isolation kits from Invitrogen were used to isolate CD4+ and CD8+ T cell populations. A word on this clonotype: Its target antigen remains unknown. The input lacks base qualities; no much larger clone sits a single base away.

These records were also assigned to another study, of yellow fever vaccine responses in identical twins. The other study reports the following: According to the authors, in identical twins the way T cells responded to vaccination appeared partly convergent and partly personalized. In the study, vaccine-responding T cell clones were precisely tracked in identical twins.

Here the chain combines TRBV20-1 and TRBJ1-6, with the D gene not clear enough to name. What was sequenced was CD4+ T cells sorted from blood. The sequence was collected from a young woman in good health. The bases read TGCAGTGCTAGCCTCTCGGCCTATAATTCACCCCTCCACTTT. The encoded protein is CSASLSAYNSPLHF.